These 26 T cell receptor beta chains were sequenced from one sample in a study of Ad26.COV2.S vaccination and SARS-CoV-2 variants. Regarding treatment: some 19 received Ad26.COV2.S at low or high dose, single or two shots; roughly 5 received placebo; per-sample allocation not given. After the first vaccine or placebo injection, samples were drawn on day 63. Using immunoSEQ multiplex PCR, the repertoire was profiled, and TCRdb retains in-frame clones only, with some absent. The repertoire consists of about 350,000 clones, with approximately 81% occurring once and the leading ten covering around 3%. This material consisted of peripheral blood, taken in a trial of Ad26.COV2.S vaccine versus placebo. Receptor source: a person between 18 and 60 years old who received the Ad26.COV2.S COVID-19 vaccine or a placebo.

This chain connects TRBV7-9 to TRBJ2-3; 7 nucleotides match TRBD2. The CDR3 spans 15 residues. Germline CDR1 SEHNR, CDR2 FQNEAQ (reference sequence). V lost 4 bases and J lost 2; bases outside the gene matches: 6. The CDR3 DNA reads as TGTGCCAGCAGCTCGGGGGACTATCTCACAGATACGCAGTATTTT. Amino acid sequence: CASSSGDYLTDTQYF.

The chain links TRBV3-1 (or the pseudogene TRBV3-2) to TRBJ1-6, with 7 bases lining up with TRBD1. The CDR3 runs 17 residues. V lost 4 bases and J lost 7; bases outside the gene matches: 13. From germline, CDR1 is LGHDT and CDR2 YNNKEL (reference sequence). The CDR3 DNA reads TGTGCCAGCAGCCGTACTCCGGGGGGACAGAAAAATTCACCCCTCCACTTT. This codes for CASSRTPGGQKNSPLHF.

This chain uses TRBV3-1 (or the pseudogene TRBV3-2) with TRBJ1-1; weak D call: TRBD1 (6 bases). The germline V gene has CDR1 LGHDT and CDR2 YNNKEL (reference sequence). This CDR3 is 19 amino acids long. Trimming removed 0 bases from V and 1 base from J, with 21 bases in between. For the CDR3, the DNA is TGTGCCAGCAGCCAAGAAGCGGCGCAGGGGAGATTAAAGAACACTGAAGCTTTCTTT. Its protein is CASSQEAAQGRLKNTEAFF.

This clone was counted only a few times. This chain joins TRBV7-8 and TRBJ2-5; D gene ambiguous. V lost 5 bases, J lost 9 bases, and 10 bases lay in between. The CDR3 totals 11 residues. Germline CDR1 is SGHVS and CDR2 is FQNEAQ. CDR3 sequence (DNA): TGTGCCAGCAGCCTCCATTTGGCCCAGTACTTC. Translation: CASSLHLAQYF.

CDR3 nucleotides: TGTGCCTGGAGTGTAAGCTCCTATAATTCACCCCTCCACTTT. Translation gives CAWSVSSYNSPLHF. This chain joins TRBV30 and TRBJ1-6; D uncertain. Germline V gene lookup returns CDR1 GTSNPN and CDR2 SVGIG (reference sequence). Trimming removed 0 bases at V and 0 bases at J, with 3 bases between. The CDR3 consists of 14 residues.

The chain employs TRBV27 and TRBJ2-1; the D gene is possibly TRBD2 (6 bases). V lost 6 bases and J 2 bases, leaving 17 bases between the germline ends. Germline CDR1 reads MNHEY; CDR2 reads SMNVEV (reference sequence). The CDR3 is made up of 16 amino acids. Here the CDR3 reads CASSRPAGTAYNEQFF. The CDR3 DNA sequence: TGTGCCAGCAGCCGTCCGGCGGGGACCGCCTACAATGAGCAGTTCTTC.

The chain recombines TRBV6-2 or TRBV6-3 with TRBJ2-3; 13 nucleotides match TRBD2. The CDR3 covers 15 residues. V lost 6 bases, J lost 8 bases, and 8 bases stayed unmatched. Per germline, CDR1 MNHEY and CDR2 SVGEGT. The CDR3 bases are TGTGCCAGCAGCCTGGGACTAGCGGGGTCGGGTACGCAGTATTTT. It codes for CASSLGLAGSGTQYF.

Here the CDR3 reads CASREGSWAEAFF. The CDR3 DNA sequence: TGTGCCAGCAGAGAGGGGAGTTGGGCTGAAGCTTTCTTT. This chain links TRBV7-2 with TRBJ1-1, with D maybe TRBD1 (5 bases). V lost 6 bases to trimming and J lost 6 bases, with 14 bases between them. The CDR3 is 13 amino acids. Germline V CDR1 and CDR2: SGHTA, FQGNSA.

This clone has a single count. The chain employs TRBV3-1 (or the pseudogene TRBV3-2) and TRBJ2-7; D perhaps matches TRBD1 (5 bases). The CDR3 contains 17 residues. Trimming removed 0 bases from V and 0 bases from J, with 15 bases in between. Germline lookup yields CDR1 LGHDT and CDR2 YNNKEL (reference sequence). This CDR3 is CASSQDSRQFSSYEQYF. As DNA, the CDR3 is TGTGCCAGCAGCCAAGACTCCCGACAGTTCAGCTCCTACGAGCAGTACTTC.

In this sample, this clone turned up once. The J gene is TRBJ2-1, the V gene TRBV28; TRBD1 agrees at 8 bases. CDR3 length: 20 residues. Looked up from germline, CDR1 is MDHEN and CDR2 is SYDVKM. The ends lost 5 bases at V and 6 bases at J; junction bases unmatched: 24. The CDR3 DNA sequence: TGTGCCAGCAGTGCTCCGTTGACAGGGGTCCTCGACGCAAAGAGCAATGAGCAGTTCTTC. The encoded protein is CASSAPLTGVLDAKSNEQFF.

This chain links TRBV28 with TRBJ2-5; 9 nucleotides match TRBD2. This CDR3 spans 20 amino acids. CDR1 is MDHEN and CDR2 is SYDVKM in the germline V gene. Losses at the gene ends were 4 bases for V and 0 bases for J; bases not matched to a gene: 18. The CDR3 is CASSSPGLAFILIHQETQYF. The CDR3 DNA is TGTGCCAGCAGTTCTCCGGGACTAGCTTTCATTTTAATCCACCAAGAGACCCAGTACTTC.

This clone was seen at least ten times. V and J are TRBV27 and TRBJ2-1; D gene ambiguous. Trimming shortened V by 1 base and J by 7 bases, and 14 bases separated the two germline ends. Germline V gives CDR1 MNHEY, CDR2 SMNVEV (reference sequence). The CDR3 has 15 residues. CDR3 DNA sequence: TGTGCCAGCAGTTTATGGGCGGTCGCATGGAATGAGCAGTTCTTC. Translation: CASSLWAVAWNEQFF.

V usage is TRBV2 and J usage is TRBJ2-1; 10 bases line up with TRBD2. CDR1 is SNHLY and CDR2 is FYNNEI in the germline V gene. The CDR3 is 17 residues long. V was clipped by 4 bases and J by 0 bases; unmatched bases: 6. The CDR3 bases are TGTGCCAGCAGTGGACTAGCGGGCACGAGCTCCTACAATGAGCAGTTCTTC. This gives the protein CASSGLAGTSSYNEQFF.

The chain couples TRBV11-3 to TRBJ2-1; D gene unclear. The CDR3 loop spans 12 amino acids. CDR1 and CDR2 (germline): SGHNT, YENEEA. Trimming stripped 3 bases from V and 7 bases from J, with 7 bases between. The CDR3 nucleotides read TGTGCCAGCAGCTTGGGAAGTAATGAGCAGTTCTTC. Translating gives CASSLGSNEQFF. The full variable domain, in which reference TRBV11-3 and TRBJ2-1 provide the parts outside the CDR3, is EAGVVQSPRYKIIEKKQPVAFWCNPISGHNTLYWYLQNLGQGPELLIRYENEEAVDDSQLPKDRFSAERLKGVDSTLKIQPAELGDSAVYLCASSLGSNEQFFGPGTRLTVL.

The rearrangement joins TRBV6-2 or TRBV6-3 to TRBJ2-5, with 8 nucleotides matching TRBD2. Germline-derived CDR1 and CDR2 are MNHEY and SVGEGT. The trim removed 3 bases at V and 4 bases at J, leaving 10 bases unmatched. The CDR3 covers 16 residues. The chain's CDR3 is CASSYRTGGVRETQYF. CDR3 in DNA: TGTGCCAGCAGTTATCGGACGGGAGGGGTAAGAGAGACCCAGTACTTC.

The DNA of the CDR3 is TGTGCCAGCAGCTTAGAAGCCCCCCCCGATACGCAGTATTTT. It codes for CASSLEAPPDTQYF. V and J are TRBV7-9 and TRBJ2-3; no firm D call. Germline V CDR1 and CDR2: SEHNR, FQNEAQ (reference sequence). This CDR3 contains 14 residues. Trimming cost V 1 base and J 6 bases, with 11 bases left between them.

The chain couples TRBV5-4 to TRBJ1-2; D perhaps matches TRBD1 (6 bases). Germline V gene lookup returns CDR1 SGHNT and CDR2 YYREEE (reference sequence). The CDR3 totals 16 residues. The V and J ends lost 2 bases and 4 bases respectively, with 18 bases between them. CDR3 bases: TGTGCCAGCAGCTTTAGCCCCCGCGACAGGACCTATGGCTACACCTTC. This sequence encodes CASSFSPRDRTYGYTF. The full variable domain, in which reference TRBV5-4 and TRBJ1-2 provide the parts outside the CDR3, is ETGVTQSPTHLIKTRGQQVTLRCSSQSGHNTVSWYQQALGQGPQFIFQYYREEENGRGNFPPRFSGLQFPNYSSELNVNALELDDSALYLCASSFSPRDRTYGYTFGSGTRLTVV.

The chain carries TRBV6-5 and TRBJ1-1; TRBD1 aligns across 9 bases. Germline CDR1 and CDR2: MNHEY and SVGAGI. The J segment lost 3 bases and the V segment lost 2 bases, leaving 4 bases of the junction unmatched. This CDR3 comprises 15 residues. Here the CDR3 reads CASSYLRTGDTEAFF. CDR3 coding DNA: TGTGCCAGCAGTTACCTGAGGACAGGGGACACTGAAGCTTTCTTT.

V usage is TRBV5-6 and J usage is TRBJ2-7; 7 bases match TRBD1. This CDR3 is 15 amino acids long. With 4 bases clipped from V and 9 bases from J, the junction kept 16 bases outside the gene matches. Germline V CDR1 and CDR2: SGHDT, YYEEEE. The CDR3 region has the DNA TGTGCCAGCAGCACCCGCCGGGACAGAGGCCTTGTGCAGTACTTC. Residues: CASSTRRDRGLVQYF.

V gene TRBV7-9 combines with J gene TRBJ2-2; the match to TRBD2 covers 10 bases. V shed 0 bases, J shed 6 bases, and the junction held 7 bases outside the gene matches. This CDR3 comprises 17 residues. CDR1 is SEHNR, CDR2 FQNEAQ, per germline (reference sequence). Here the CDR3 reads CASSLASGRANSGELFF. CDR3 sequence (DNA): TGTGCCAGCAGCTTAGCGAGCGGGAGGGCCAATTCCGGGGAGCTGTTTTTT. The whole variable domain, filled in from reference TRBV7-9 and TRBJ2-2, reads DTGVSQNPRHKITKRGQNVTFRCDPISEHNRLYWYRQTLGQGPEFLTYFQNEAQLEKSRLLSDRFSAERPKGSFSTLEIQRTEQGDSAMYLCASSLASGRANSGELFFGEGSRLTVL.

This CDR3 reads CAYLRDRGRSTNEKLFF. CDR3 bases: TGTGCCTACCTCCGGGACAGGGGTCGTTCAACTAATGAAAAACTGTTTTTT. The chain links TRBV30 to TRBJ1-4; TRBD1 aligns across 10 bases. The junction had 11 bases not matched to a gene; V was cut back by 7 bases and J by 0 bases. Germline V CDR1 and CDR2: GTSNPN, SVGIG (reference sequence). The CDR3 covers 17 residues.

The gene calls are TRBV6-2 or TRBV6-3 and TRBJ2-7, with 11 bases identical to TRBD2. The junction had 5 bases not matched to a gene; V was cut back by 2 bases and J by 2 bases. Germline assignment: CDR1 MNHEY and CDR2 SVGEGT. The CDR3 covers 16 residues. The CDR3 here is CASSYRGSGRAYEQYF. The DNA of the CDR3 is TGTGCCAGCAGTTACCGGGGTAGCGGGAGGGCCTACGAGCAGTACTTC.

This clone was detected once. The chain carries TRBV6-5 and TRBJ1-3, with D unclear. V lost 8 bases, J lost 0 bases, and 11 bases lay in between. This CDR3 region has 14 residues. The V gene's germline CDR1 is MNHEY and CDR2 SVGAGI. Here the CDR3 DNA reads TGTGCCAGCCGAGAGACTTACTCTGGAAACACCATATATTTT. Protein sequence: CASRETYSGNTIYF.

The chain joins TRBV2 to TRBJ2-7, with 8 bases that match TRBD1. The V and J ends lost 6 bases and 5 bases, in that order; junction bases with no gene match: 9. CDR3 length: 14 residues. In germline, CDR1 is SNHLY, CDR2 FYNNEI. CDR3 sequence: CASRAQGASHEQYF. The CDR3 DNA is TGTGCCAGCAGAGCCCAGGGGGCGTCTCACGAGCAGTACTTC.

The CDR3: CASRSPGLAGGGDEQFF. CDR3 nucleotide sequence: TGCGCCAGCAGATCTCCGGGACTAGCGGGGGGTGGGGATGAGCAGTTCTTC. V and J are TRBV10-2 and TRBJ2-1, with 15 bases lining up with TRBD2. CDR1 and CDR2 (germline): WSHSY, SAAADI. CDR3 length: 17 amino acids. After removal of 6 bases from V and 8 bases from J, the junction contained 11 bases not matched to a gene.

The CDR3 DNA is TGTGCCAGCAGCCAAGAGGGCGGCGCACTGGGGGAGCAGTACTTC. This gives the protein CASSQEGGALGEQYF. This chain uses TRBV14 with TRBJ2-7; D gene uncertain. The CDR3 extends over 15 amino acids. CDR1 and CDR2 from the germline V gene are SGHDN and FVKESK. With 0 bases removed from V and 7 bases from J, the gap between germline ends came to 16 bases. Complete variable domain (other parts from reference TRBV14 and TRBJ2-7): EAGVTQFPSHSVIEKGQTVTLRCDPISGHDNLYWYRRVMGKEIKFLLHFVKESKQDESGMPNNRFLAERTGGTYSTLKVQPAELEDSGVYFCASSQEGGALGEQYFGPGTRLTVT.